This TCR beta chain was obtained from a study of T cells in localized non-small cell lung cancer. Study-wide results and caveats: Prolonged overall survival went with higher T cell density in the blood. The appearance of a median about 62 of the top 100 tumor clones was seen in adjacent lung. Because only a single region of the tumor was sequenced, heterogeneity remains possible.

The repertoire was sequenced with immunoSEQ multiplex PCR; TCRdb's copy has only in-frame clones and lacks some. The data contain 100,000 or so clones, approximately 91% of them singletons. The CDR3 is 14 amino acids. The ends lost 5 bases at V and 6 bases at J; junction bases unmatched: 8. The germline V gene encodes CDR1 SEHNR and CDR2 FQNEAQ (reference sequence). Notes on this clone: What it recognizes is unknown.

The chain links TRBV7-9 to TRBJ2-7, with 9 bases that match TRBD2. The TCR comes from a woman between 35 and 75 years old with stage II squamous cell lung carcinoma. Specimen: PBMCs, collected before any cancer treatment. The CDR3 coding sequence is TGTGCCAGCAGCCGGGGACTAGCACTTTTCGAGCAGTACTTC. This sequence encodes CASSRGLALFEQYF.